The text below deals with one T cell receptor beta chain. Trimming stripped 5 bases from V and 5 bases from J, with 19 bases between. The CDR3 sequence is 14 residues long. Germline values: CDR1 SQVTM, CDR2 ANQGSEA. Naive CD8 isolation took CD45RO-negative cells positively selected for CCR7 and excluded terminally differentiated effector memory CD45RA+ cells. The data are from a study of shared clonotypes between healthy human individuals. In the study overall: Contributing individuals were a couple of females and three males aged 18 to 49.

Repertoires were generated with immunoSEQ multiplex PCR, while TCRdb's copy carries only in-frame clones and drops some. This table holds approximately 650,000 clones, about 95% found once. This sequence originates from a woman aged 30 to 39 in good health. Sequenced: naive CD8+ T cells sorted from blood. V and J are TRBV29-1 and TRBJ2-7; D possibly uses TRBD1 or TRBD2 (6 bases each). The CDR3 loop reads CSVSGARFPDEQYF. CDR3 nucleotides: TGCAGCGTTTCGGGGGCCCGGTTTCCGGACGAGCAGTACTTC.